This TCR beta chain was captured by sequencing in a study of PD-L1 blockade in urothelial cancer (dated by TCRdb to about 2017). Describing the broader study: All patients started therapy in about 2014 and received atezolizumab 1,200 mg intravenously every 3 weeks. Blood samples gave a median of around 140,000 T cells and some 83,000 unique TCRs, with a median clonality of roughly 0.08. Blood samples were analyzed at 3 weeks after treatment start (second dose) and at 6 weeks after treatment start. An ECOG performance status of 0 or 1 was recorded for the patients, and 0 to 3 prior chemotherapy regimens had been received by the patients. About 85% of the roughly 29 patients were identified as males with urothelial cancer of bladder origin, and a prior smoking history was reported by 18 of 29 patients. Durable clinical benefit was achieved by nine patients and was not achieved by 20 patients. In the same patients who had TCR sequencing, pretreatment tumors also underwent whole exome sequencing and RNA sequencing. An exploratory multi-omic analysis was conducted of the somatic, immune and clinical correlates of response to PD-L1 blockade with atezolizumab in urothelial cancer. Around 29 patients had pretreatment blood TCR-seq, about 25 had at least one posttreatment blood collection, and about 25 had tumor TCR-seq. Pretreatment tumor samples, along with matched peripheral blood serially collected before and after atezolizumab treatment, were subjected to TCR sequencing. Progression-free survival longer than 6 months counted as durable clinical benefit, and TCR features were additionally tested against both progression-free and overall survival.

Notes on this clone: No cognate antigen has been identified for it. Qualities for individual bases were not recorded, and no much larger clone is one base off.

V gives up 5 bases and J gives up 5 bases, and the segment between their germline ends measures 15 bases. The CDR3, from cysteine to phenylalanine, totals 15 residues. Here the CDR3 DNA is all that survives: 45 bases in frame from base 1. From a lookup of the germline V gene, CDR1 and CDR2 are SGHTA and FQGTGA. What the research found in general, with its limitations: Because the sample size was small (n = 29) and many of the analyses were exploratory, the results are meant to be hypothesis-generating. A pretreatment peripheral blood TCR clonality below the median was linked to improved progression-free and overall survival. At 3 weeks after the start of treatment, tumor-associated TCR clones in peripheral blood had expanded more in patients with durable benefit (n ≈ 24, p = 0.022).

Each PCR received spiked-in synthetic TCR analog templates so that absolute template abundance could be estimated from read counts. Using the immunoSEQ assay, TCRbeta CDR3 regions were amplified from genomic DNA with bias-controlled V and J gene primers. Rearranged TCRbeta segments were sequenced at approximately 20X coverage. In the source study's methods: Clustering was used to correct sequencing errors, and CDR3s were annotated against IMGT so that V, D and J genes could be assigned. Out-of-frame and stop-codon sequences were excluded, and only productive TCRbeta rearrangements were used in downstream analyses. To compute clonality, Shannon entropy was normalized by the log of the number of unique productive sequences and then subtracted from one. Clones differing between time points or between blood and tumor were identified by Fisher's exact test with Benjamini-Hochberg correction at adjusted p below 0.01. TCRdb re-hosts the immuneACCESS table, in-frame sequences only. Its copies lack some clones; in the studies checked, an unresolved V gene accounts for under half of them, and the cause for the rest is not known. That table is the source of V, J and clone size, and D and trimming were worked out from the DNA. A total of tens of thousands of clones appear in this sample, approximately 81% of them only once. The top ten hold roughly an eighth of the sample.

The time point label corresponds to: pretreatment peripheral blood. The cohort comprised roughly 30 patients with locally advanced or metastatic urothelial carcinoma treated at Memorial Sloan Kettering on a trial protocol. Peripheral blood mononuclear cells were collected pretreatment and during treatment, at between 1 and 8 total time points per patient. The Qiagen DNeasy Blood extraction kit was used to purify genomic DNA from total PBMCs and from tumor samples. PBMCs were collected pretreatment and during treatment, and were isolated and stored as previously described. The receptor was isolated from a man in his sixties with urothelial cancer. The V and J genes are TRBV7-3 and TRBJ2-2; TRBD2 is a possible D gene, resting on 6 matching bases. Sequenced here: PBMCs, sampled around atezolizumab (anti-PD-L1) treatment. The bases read TGTGCCAGCAGCCTCCGTGGCGGGGTAACCGGGGAGCTGTTTTTT. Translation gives CASSLRGGVTGELFF.